This T cell receptor beta chain was captured in a study of T-cell reconstitution after alpha-beta-depleted transplantation in children. A TCRbeta library incorporating unique molecular identifiers was prepared. MiXCR, run by TCRdb on the PCR reads, gives a single entry per CDR3 protein. The table lists roughly 790,000 distinct CDR3 sequences, 16% of them singletons, with roughly 5% in the top ten. This CDR3 region has 15 residues. The V segment lost 5 bases and the J segment 2 bases; nucleotides outside the gene matches: 5. The germline gives CDR1 ENHRY, CDR2 SYGVKD. The clonotype originates from a male patient under 18 who had a stem cell transplant for acute lymphoblastic leukemia, so the T cells may come from the graft donor. The source material was PBMCs, mostly from graft donor cells, sampled 360 days after TCRalphabeta/CD19-depleted stem cell transplant. The V and J genes are TRBV10-3 and TRBJ2-1, with 8 nucleotides matching TRBD1. CDR3 loop: CAISKQGVTYNEQFF. The CDR3 coding sequence is TGTGCCATCAGTAAACAGGGGGTGACCTACAATGAGCAGTTCTTC.